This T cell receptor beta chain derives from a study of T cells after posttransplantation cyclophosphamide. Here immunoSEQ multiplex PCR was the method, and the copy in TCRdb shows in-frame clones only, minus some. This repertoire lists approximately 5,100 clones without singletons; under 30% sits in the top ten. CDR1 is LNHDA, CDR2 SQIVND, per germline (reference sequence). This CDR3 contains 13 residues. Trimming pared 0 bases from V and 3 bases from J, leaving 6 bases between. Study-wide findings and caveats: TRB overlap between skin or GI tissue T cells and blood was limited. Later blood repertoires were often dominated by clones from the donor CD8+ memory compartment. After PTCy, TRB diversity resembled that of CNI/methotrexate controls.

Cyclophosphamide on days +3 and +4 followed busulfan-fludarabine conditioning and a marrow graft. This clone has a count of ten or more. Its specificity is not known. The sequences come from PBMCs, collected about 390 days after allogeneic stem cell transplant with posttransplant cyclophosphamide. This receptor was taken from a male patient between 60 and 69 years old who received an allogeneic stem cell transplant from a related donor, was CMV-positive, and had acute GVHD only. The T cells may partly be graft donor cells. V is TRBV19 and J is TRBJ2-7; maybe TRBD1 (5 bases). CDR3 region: CASSIDRGYEQYF. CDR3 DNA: TGTGCCAGTAGTATAGATAGGGGCTACGAGCAGTACTTC.